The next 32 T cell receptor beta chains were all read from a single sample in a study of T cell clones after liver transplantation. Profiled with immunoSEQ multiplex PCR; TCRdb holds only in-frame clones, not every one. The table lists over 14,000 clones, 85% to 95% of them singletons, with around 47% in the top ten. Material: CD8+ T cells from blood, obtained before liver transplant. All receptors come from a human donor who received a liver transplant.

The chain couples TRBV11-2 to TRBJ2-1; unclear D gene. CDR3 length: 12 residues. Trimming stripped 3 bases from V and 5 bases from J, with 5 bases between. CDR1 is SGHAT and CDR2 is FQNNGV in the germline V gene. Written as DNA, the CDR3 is TGTGCCAGCAGCTTGTTCCACAATGAGCAGTTCTTC. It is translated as CASSLFHNEQFF.

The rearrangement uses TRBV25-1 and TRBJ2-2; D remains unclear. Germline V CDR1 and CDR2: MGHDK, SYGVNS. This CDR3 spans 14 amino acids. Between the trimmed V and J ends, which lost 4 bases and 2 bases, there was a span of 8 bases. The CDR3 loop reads CASSVKDNTGELFF. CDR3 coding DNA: TGTGCCAGCAGTGTAAAGGATAACACCGGGGAGCTGTTTTTT.

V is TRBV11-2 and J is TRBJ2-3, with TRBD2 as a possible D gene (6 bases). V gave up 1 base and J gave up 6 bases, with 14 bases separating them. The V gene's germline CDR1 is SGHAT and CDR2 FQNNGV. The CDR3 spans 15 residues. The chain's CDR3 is CASSLGVGSLDTQYF. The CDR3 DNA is TGTGCCAGCAGCTTAGGGGTCGGGAGTCTGGATACGCAGTATTTT.

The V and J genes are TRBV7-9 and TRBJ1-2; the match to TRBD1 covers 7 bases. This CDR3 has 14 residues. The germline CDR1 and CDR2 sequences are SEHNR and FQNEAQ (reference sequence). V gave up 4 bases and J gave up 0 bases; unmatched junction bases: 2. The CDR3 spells CASSSGGTNYGYTF. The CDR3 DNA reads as TGTGCCAGCAGCTCAGGGGGTACTAACTATGGCTACACCTTC.

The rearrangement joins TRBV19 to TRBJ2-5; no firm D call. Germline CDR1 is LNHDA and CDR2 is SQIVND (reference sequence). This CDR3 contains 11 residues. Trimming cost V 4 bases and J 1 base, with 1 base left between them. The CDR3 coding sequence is TGTGCCAGTAGTAGCCAAGAGACCCAGTACTTC. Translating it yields CASSSQETQYF.

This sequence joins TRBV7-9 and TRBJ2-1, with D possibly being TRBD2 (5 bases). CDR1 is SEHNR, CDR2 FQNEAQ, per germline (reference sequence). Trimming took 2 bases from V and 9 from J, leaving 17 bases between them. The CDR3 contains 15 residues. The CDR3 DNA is TGTGCCAGCAGCTTAAGTCTAGCCCCCTCCGGTGAGCAGTTCTTC. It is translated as CASSLSLAPSGEQFF.

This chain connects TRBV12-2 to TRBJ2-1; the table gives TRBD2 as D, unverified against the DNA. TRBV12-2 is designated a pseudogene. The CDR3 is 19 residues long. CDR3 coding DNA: TGTGCAAGTCGCTTAGTATTGGATCTACTAGCGGGACATGACAATGAGCAGTTCTTC. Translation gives CASRLVLDLLAGHDNEQFF.

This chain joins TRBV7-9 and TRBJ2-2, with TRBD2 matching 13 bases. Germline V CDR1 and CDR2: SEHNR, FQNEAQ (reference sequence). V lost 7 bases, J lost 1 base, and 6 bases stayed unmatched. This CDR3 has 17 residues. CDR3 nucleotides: TGTGCCAGCACCAGGACTAGCGGGAGAGAGAACACCGGGGAGCTGTTTTTT. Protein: CASTRTSGRENTGELFF.

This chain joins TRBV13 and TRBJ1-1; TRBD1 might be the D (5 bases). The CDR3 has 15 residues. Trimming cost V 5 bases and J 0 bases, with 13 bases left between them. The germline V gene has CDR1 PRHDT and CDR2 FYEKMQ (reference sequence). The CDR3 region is CASSARGHMNTEAFF. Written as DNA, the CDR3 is TGTGCCAGCAGCGCCAGAGGACATATGAACACTGAAGCTTTCTTT.

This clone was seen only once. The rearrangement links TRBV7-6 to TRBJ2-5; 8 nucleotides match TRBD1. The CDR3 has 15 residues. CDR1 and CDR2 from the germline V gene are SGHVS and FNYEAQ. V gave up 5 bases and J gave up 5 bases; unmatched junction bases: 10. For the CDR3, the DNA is TGTGCCAGCAGCGAGACAGGGGACATTAGGGAGACCCAGTACTTC. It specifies CASSETGDIRETQYF.

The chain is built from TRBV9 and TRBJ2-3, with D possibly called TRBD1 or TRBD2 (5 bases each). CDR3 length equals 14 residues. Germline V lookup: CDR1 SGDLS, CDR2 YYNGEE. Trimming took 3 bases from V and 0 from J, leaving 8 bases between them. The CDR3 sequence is CASSGRGSTDTQYF. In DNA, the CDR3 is TGTGCCAGCAGCGGACGGGGCAGCACAGATACGCAGTATTTT.

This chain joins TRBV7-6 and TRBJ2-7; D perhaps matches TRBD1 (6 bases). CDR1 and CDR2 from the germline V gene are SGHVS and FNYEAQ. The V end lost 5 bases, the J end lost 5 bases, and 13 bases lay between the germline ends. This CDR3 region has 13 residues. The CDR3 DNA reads TGTGCCAGCAGCACCGGACAGACCAACGAGCAGTACTTC. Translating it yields CASSTGQTNEQYF.

CDR3: CASSTGTGYEQYF. The CDR3 DNA reads TGTGCCAGTAGCACCGGGACAGGGTACGAGCAGTACTTC. The V call is TRBV19, the J call TRBJ2-7, with 9 bases identical to TRBD1. The CDR3 runs 13 residues. V was clipped by 6 bases and J by 4 bases; unmatched bases: 4. Germline V lookup: CDR1 LNHDA, CDR2 SQIVND (reference sequence).

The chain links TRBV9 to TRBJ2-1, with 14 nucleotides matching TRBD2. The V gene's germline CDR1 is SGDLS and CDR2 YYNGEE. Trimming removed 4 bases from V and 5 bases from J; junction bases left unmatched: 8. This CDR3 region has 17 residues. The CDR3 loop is CASSPRGLAGANNEQFF. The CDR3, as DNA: TGTGCCAGCAGCCCCCGGGGACTAGCGGGAGCGAACAATGAGCAGTTCTTC.

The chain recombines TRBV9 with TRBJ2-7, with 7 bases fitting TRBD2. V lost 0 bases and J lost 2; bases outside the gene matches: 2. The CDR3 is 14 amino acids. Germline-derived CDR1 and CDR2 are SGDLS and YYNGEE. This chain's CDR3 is CASSVAGGPYEQYF. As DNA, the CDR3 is TGTGCCAGCAGCGTAGCGGGAGGTCCCTACGAGCAGTACTTC.

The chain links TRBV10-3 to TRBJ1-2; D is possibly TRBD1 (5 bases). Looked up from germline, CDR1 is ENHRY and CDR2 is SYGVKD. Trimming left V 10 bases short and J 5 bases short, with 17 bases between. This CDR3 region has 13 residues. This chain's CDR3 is CANPEEGPYGYTF. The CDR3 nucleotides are TGTGCCAACCCGGAGGAGGGGCCTTATGGCTACACCTTC.

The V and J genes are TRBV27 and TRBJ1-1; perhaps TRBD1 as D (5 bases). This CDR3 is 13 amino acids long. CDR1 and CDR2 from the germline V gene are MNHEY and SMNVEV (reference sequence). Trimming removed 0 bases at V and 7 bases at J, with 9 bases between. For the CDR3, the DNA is TGTGCCAGCAGTTTATCGGGGGTTGGTGAAGCTTTCTTT. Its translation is CASSLSGVGEAFF.

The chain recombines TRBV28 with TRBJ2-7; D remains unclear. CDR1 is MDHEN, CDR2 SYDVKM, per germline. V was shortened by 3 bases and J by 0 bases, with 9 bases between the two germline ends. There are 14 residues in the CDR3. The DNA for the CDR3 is TGTGCCAGCAGTTTGGACGGGTCCTCCTACGAGCAGTACTTC. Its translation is CASSLDGSSYEQYF.

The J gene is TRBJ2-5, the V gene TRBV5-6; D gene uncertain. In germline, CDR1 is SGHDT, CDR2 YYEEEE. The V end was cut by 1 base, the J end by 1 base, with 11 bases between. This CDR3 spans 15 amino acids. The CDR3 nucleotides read TGTGCCAGCAGCTTGCTTCAGGCGATCCAAGAGACCCAGTACTTC. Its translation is CASSLLQAIQETQYF.

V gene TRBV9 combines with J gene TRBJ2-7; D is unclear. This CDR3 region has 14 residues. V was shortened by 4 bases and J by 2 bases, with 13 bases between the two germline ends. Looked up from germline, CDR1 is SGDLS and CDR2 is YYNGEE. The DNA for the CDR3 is TGTGCCAGCAGCCCCACGGGCAGTCCCTACGAGCAGTACTTC. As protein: CASSPTGSPYEQYF.

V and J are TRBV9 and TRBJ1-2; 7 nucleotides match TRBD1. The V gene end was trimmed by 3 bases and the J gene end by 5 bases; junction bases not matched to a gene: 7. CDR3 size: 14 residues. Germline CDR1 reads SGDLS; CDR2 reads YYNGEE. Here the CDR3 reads CASSGFGTAYGYTF. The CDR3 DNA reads TGTGCCAGCAGCGGATTCGGGACAGCTTATGGCTACACCTTC.

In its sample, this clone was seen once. The CDR3 DNA reads as TGTGCCAGCAGCCCTCGGCGAGAAGGGAGCGGCTACACCTTC. This codes for CASSPRREGSGYTF. The rearrangement uses TRBV11-2 and TRBJ1-2; D gene ambiguous. Trimming removed 5 bases at V and 8 bases at J, with 18 bases between. CDR1 and CDR2 from the germline V gene are SGHAT and FQNNGV. The length of the CDR3 is 14 residues.

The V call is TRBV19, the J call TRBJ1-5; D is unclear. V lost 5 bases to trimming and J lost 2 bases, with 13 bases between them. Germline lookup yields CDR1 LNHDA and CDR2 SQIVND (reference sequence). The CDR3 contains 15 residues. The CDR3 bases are TGTGCCAGTAGTGTCGTGGGGTTCGGCAATCAGCCCCAGCATTTT. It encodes CASSVVGFGNQPQHF. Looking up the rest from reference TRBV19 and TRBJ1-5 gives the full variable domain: DGGITQSPKYLFRKEGQNVTLSCEQNLNHDAMYWYRQDPGQGLRLIYYSQIVNDFQKGDIAEGYSVSREKKESFPLTVTSAQKNPTAFYLCASSVVGFGNQPQHFGDGTRLSIL.

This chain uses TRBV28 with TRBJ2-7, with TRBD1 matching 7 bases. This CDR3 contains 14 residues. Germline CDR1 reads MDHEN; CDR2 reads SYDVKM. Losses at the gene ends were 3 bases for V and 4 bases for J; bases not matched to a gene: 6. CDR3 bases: TGTGCCAGCAGTTTCGAGGGGACAGCATACGAGCAGTACTTC. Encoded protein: CASSFEGTAYEQYF. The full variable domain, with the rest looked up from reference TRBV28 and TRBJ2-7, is DVKVTQSSRYLVKRTGEKVFLECVQDMDHENMFWYRQDPGLGLRLIYFSYDVKMKEKGDIPEGYSVSREKKERFSLILESASTNQTSMYLCASSFEGTAYEQYFGPGTRLTVT.

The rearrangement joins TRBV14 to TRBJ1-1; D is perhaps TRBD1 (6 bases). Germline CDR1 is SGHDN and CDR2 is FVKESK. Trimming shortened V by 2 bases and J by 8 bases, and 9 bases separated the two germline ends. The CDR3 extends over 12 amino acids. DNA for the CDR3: TGTGCCAGCAGCCAAAACAGGGTCGAAGCTTTCTTT. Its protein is CASSQNRVEAFF. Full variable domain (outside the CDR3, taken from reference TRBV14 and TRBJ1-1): EAGVTQFPSHSVIEKGQTVTLRCDPISGHDNLYWYRRVMGKEIKFLLHFVKESKQDESGMPNNRFLAERTGGTYSTLKVQPAELEDSGVYFCASSQNRVEAFFGQGTRLTVV.

Here the CDR3 reads CASSFSSGLYNEQFF. In DNA, the CDR3 is TGTGCCAGCAGCTTCAGTAGCGGGCTTTACAATGAGCAGTTCTTC. This rearrangement joins TRBV9 to TRBJ2-1, with TRBD2 identical over 7 bases. This CDR3 has 15 amino acids. J lost 4 bases, V lost 4 bases, and 8 bases had no gene match. Germline CDR1 and CDR2: SGDLS and YYNGEE.

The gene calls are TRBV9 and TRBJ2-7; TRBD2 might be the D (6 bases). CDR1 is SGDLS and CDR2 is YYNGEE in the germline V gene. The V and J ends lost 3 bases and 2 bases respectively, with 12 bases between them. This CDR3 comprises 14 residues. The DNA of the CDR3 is TGTGCCAGCAGCGCGGGGACTCGCACCTACGAGCAGTACTTC. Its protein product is CASSAGTRTYEQYF.

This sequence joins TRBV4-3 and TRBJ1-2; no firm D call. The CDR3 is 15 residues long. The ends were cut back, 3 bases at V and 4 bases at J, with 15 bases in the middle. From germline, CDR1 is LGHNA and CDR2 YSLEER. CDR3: CASSQDLDGSYGYTF. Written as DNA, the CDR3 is TGCGCCAGCAGCCAGGACTTGGACGGTTCCTATGGCTACACCTTC.

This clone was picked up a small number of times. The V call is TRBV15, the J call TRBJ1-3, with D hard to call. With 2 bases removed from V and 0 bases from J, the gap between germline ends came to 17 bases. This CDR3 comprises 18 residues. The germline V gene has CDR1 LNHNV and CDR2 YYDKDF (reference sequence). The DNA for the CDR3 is TGTGCCACCAGCAGATCCGCGCCTGCCCTTCTCTCTGGAAACACCATATATTTT. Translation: CATSRSAPALLSGNTIYF. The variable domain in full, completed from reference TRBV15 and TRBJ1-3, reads DAMVIQNPRYQVTQFGKPVTLSCSQTLNHNVMYWYQQKSSQAPKLLFHYYDKDFNNEADTPDNFQSRRPNTSFCFLDIRSPGLGDTAMYLCATSRSAPALLSGNTIYFGEGSWLTVV.

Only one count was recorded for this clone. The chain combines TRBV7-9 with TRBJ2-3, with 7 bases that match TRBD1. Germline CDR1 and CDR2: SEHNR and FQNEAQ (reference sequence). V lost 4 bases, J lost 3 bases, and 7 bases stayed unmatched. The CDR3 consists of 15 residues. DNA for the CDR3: TGTGCCAGCAGCTCGCCGGGGACAGCGACAGATACGCAGTATTTT. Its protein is CASSSPGTATDTQYF.

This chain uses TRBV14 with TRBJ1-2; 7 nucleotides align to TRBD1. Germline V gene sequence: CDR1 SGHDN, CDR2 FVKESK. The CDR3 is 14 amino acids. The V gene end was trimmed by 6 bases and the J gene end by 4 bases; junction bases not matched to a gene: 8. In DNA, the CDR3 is TGTGCCAGCAGTCTTACAGGGGATTCCTATGGCTACACCTTC. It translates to CASSLTGDSYGYTF. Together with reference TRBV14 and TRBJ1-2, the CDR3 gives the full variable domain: EAGVTQFPSHSVIEKGQTVTLRCDPISGHDNLYWYRRVMGKEIKFLLHFVKESKQDESGMPNNRFLAERTGGTYSTLKVQPAELEDSGVYFCASSLTGDSYGYTFGSGTRLTVV.

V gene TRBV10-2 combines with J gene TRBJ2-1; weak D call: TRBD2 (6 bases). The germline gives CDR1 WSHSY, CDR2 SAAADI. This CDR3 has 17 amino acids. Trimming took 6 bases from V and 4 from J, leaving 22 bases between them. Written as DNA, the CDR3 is TGCGCCAGCAGCCCGGAGGGGCCCGGGGCCGGTTACAATGAGCAGTTCTTC. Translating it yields CASSPEGPGAGYNEQFF.